This T cell receptor (beta chain) was recorded in a study of beta chain features in type 1 diabetes. Study-wide findings and caveats: Within each of all four CD4+ subsets, Type 1 diabetes patients had TCRB CDR3s that were moderately but significantly shorter.

This clone has ten or more counts. Its antigen is still unknown. Other DNA sequences in the sample encode the same CDR3. Trimming at V came to 4 bases and at J to 1 base, leaving 1 base not matched to a gene. The germline CDR1 and CDR2 sequences are SQVTM and ANQGSEA. The CDR3 totals 14 residues. Every isolated RNA sample was fully reverse transcribed, so sequencing captured expressed TCRB transcripts. Assay used: immunoSEQ multiplex PCR; TCRdb lists only in-frame clones, some missing. Of about 170,000 clones detected, less than 9.5% appear once; the ten largest clones hold approximately 0.93%. Sequencing was carried out using central memory CD4+ T cells from blood. This rearrangement joins TRBV29-1 to TRBJ2-7; 13 nucleotides match TRBD2. The source is a woman in her forties with type 1 diabetes. The CDR3 sequence: CSVGGLAGSYEQYF. As DNA, the CDR3 is TGCAGCGTTGGGGGACTAGCGGGATCCTACGAGCAGTACTTC.